Following are 30 T cell receptor beta chains from one sample sequenced in a study of shared clonotypes between healthy human individuals. Generated by immunoSEQ multiplex PCR, the TCRdb table keeps only in-frame clones and is missing some. The sample includes fewer than 2.5 million clones, more than 85% of them seen just once. Sequencing was performed on naive CD4+ T cells from PBMCs. Subset defined: CD45RA+ positively selected. The receptors originated from a man in his late teens or twenties in good health. Some clones in this sample may be carry-over from other donors' samples.

The V call is TRBV1, the J call TRBJ2-1; the table assigns TRBD1, which was not confirmed against the DNA. TRBV1 is noted as a pseudogene. The CDR3 has 18 residues. The CDR3 protein is CTSSQGLLGQAYYNEQFF. For the CDR3, the DNA is TGCACCAGCAGCCAAGGGCTCTTGGGACAGGCTTACTACAATGAGCAGTTCTTC.

V usage is TRBV28 and J usage is TRBJ1-2; possibly TRBD1 for D (5 bases). The CDR3 is 15 residues long. Germline V gene data show CDR1 as MDHEN and CDR2 as SYDVKM. V lost 3 bases and J 2 bases, leaving 13 bases between the germline ends. The CDR3, as DNA: TGTGCCAGCAGTTTCCGGCTGGGGCGAAACTATGGCTACACCTTC. This gives the protein CASSFRLGRNYGYTF.

In nucleotides, the CDR3 is TGTGCCAGCAGTTACTCCAGCGGGAATCCCTCAGATACGCAGTATTTT. It specifies CASSYSSGNPSDTQYF. This sequence joins TRBV6-6 and TRBJ2-3, with 7 bases aligning to TRBD2. This CDR3 is 16 amino acids long. Germline V gene lookup returns CDR1 MNHNY and CDR2 SVGAGI (reference sequence). Germline trimming cut 0 bases from V and 4 bases from J; bases unmatched to any gene: 7.

The chain links TRBV5-5 to TRBJ1-2, with a possible D match to TRBD1 (6 bases). Deletions cut 1 base from V and 7 bases from J, with 32 bases between. CDR3 length equals 20 residues. Germline CDR1 and CDR2: SGHKS and YYEKEE (reference sequence). The CDR3 spells CASSLSLVYRPGATSGGYTF. CDR3 coding DNA: TGTGCCAGCAGCTTGTCCTTGGTATACCGCCCGGGGGCGACAAGTGGTGGCTACACCTTC.

With regard to this clone: Other DNA sequences from this sample encode an identical CDR3 as well. The chain uses TRBV19 and TRBJ2-7, with D possibly being TRBD2 (5 bases). Germline CDR1 LNHDA, CDR2 SQIVND (reference sequence). The CDR3 contains 14 residues. V dropped 1 base and J dropped 0 bases, with 7 bases sitting between them. CDR3 nucleotide sequence: TGTGCCAGTAGTATAGGTGGAGGCTCCTACGAGCAGTACTTC. Protein sequence: CASSIGGGSYEQYF.

The CDR3 is CAARPLGGANYGYTF. The CDR3 DNA is TGTGCCGCAAGGCCACTGGGGGGAGCTAACTATGGCTACACCTTC. The chain couples TRBV5-4 to TRBJ1-2; D possibly corresponds to TRBD1 (5 bases). CDR1 is SGHNT and CDR2 is YYREEE in the germline V gene (reference sequence). The CDR3 spans 15 residues. V lost 10 bases, J lost 0 bases, and 19 bases lay in between.

V gene TRBV4-3 combines with J gene TRBJ1-2; possibly TRBD1 for D (6 bases). Germline assignment: CDR1 LGHNA and CDR2 YSLEER. The CDR3 is made up of 15 amino acids. The V end lost 3 bases, the J end lost 2 bases, and 13 bases lay between the germline ends. The CDR3: CASSHQQGPNYGYTF. CDR3 DNA sequence: TGCGCCAGCAGCCACCAACAGGGTCCAAACTATGGCTACACCTTC.

The chain combines TRBV2 with TRBJ2-7; 7 nucleotides line up with TRBD1. Losses at the gene ends were 7 bases for V and 1 base for J; bases not matched to a gene: 10. The CDR3 has 15 amino acids. Germline V CDR1 and CDR2: SNHLY, FYNNEI. Here the CDR3 DNA reads TGTGCCAGCAAGACGGACAGGAACCCTTCCTACGAGCAGTACTTC. Its translation: CASKTDRNPSYEQYF.

This clone was seen a single time. This chain connects TRBV5-1 to TRBJ2-5; the match to TRBD2 covers 8 bases. The CDR3 runs to 17 residues. Germline CDR1 reads SGHRS; CDR2 reads YFSETQ. V shed 3 bases, J shed 4 bases, and the junction held 14 bases outside the gene matches. The CDR3 spells CASSWGLGGSGGETQYF. CDR3 bases: TGCGCCAGCAGCTGGGGACTTGGCGGGAGCGGGGGAGAGACCCAGTACTTC.

To note about this clone: This sample includes further DNA sequences coding for the same CDR3. The chain carries TRBV5-1 and TRBJ1-3; D is unclear. Germline V gene lookup returns CDR1 SGHRS and CDR2 YFSETQ. This CDR3 is built from 15 residues. Trimming cost V 1 base and J 1 base, with 9 bases left between them. CDR3 in DNA: TGCGCCAGCAGCTTGACGACCTCGTCTGGAAACACCATATATTTT. This sequence encodes CASSLTTSSGNTIYF.

This clone came up a few times. V is TRBV19 and J is TRBJ1-2, with D possibly being TRBD1 (5 bases). From germline, CDR1 is LNHDA and CDR2 SQIVND (reference sequence). The ends were cut back, 4 bases at V and 4 bases at J, with 10 bases in the middle. This CDR3 spans 13 amino acids. The CDR3 nucleotides read TGTGCCAGTAGTAGCCAGGGAGTCTATGGCTACACCTTC. This codes for CASSSQGVYGYTF.

The chain uses TRBV6-5 and TRBJ1-2; no reliable D call. This CDR3 has 15 amino acids. Germline V gene lookup returns CDR1 MNHEY and CDR2 SVGAGI. V was cut by 6 bases and J by 8 bases, with 22 bases left in between. CDR3 sequence: CASSPRSPLVYGYTF. CDR3 nucleotide sequence: TGTGCCAGCAGCCCCCGGAGTCCTCTCGTCTACGGCTACACCTTC.

Turning to this clone: This sample also contains other DNA sequences that code for the same CDR3. The gene calls are TRBV11-2 and TRBJ2-7; TRBD1 is a possible D gene (6 bases). There are 14 residues in the CDR3. V lost 0 bases to trimming and J lost 6 bases, with 12 bases between them. Germline assignment: CDR1 SGHAT and CDR2 FQNNGV. CDR3 in DNA: TGTGCCAGCAGCTTAGACAGGGGCGCCTCCGAGCAGTACTTC. Its protein product is CASSLDRGASEQYF.

The chain recombines TRBV4-1 with TRBJ2-5, with D maybe TRBD1 (8 bases). Germline V lookup: CDR1 MGHRA, CDR2 YSYEKL. Trimming took 5 bases from V and 7 from J, leaving 20 bases between them. The CDR3 length is 15 residues. CDR3 nucleotide sequence: TGCGCCAGCAGCTCCTACAGGGGGGGCAAAGTGACCCAGTACTTC. Its translation is CASSSYRGGKVTQYF.

The chain recombines TRBV6-4 with TRBJ2-7; 9 positions match TRBD1. From germline, CDR1 is MRHNA and CDR2 SNTAGT. The CDR3 spans 16 residues. The junction had 8 bases not matched to a gene; V was cut back by 4 bases and J by 1 base. The DNA of the CDR3 is TGTGCCAGCAGTGGGGAACAGGGGGCATTTTCCTACGAGCAGTACTTC. Translation gives CASSGEQGAFSYEQYF.

The chain joins TRBV2 to TRBJ2-7, with a possible D match to TRBD2 (6 bases). V gave up 4 bases and J gave up 7 bases, with 17 bases separating them. CDR1 and CDR2 (germline): SNHLY, FYNNEI. CDR3 size: 14 residues. The CDR3 DNA reads TGTGCCAGCAGTGGACTAGTGAGGTACGAAGAGCAGTACTTC. This sequence encodes CASSGLVRYEEQYF.

The genes are TRBV28 and TRBJ2-7, with TRBD1 as a possible D gene (7 bases). CDR3 length: 19 amino acids. Trimming took 4 bases from V and 0 from J, leaving 25 bases between them. From germline, CDR1 is MDHEN and CDR2 SYDVKM. CDR3 in amino acids: CASSSSGAGQPFGSYEQYF. CDR3 nucleotides: TGTGCCAGCAGTTCGTCTGGTGCGGGACAGCCCTTCGGCTCCTACGAGCAGTACTTC. The whole variable domain, filled in from reference TRBV28 and TRBJ2-7, reads DVKVTQSSRYLVKRTGEKVFLECVQDMDHENMFWYRQDPGLGLRLIYFSYDVKMKEKGDIPEGYSVSREKKERFSLILESASTNQTSMYLCASSSSGAGQPFGSYEQYFGPGTRLTVT.

V and J are TRBV28 and TRBJ2-3; 13 bases align to TRBD2. Trimming at V came to 3 bases and at J to 2 bases, leaving 5 bases not matched to a gene. The CDR3 is 17 amino acids. The germline V gene encodes CDR1 MDHEN and CDR2 SYDVKM. CDR3 DNA: TGTGCCAGCAGTTTCCCCGGGACTAGCGGGGCCACAGATACGCAGTATTTT. This sequence encodes CASSFPGTSGATDTQYF.

This chain connects TRBV6-5 to TRBJ2-7; D gene uncertain. The V and J ends lost 6 bases and 3 bases respectively, with 9 bases between them. The germline gives CDR1 MNHEY, CDR2 SVGAGI. This CDR3 region has 12 residues. The CDR3 coding sequence is TGTGCCAGCAGCCCACGAGTCTACGAGCAGTACTTC. Amino acids: CASSPRVYEQYF.

The chain links TRBV13 to TRBJ2-3; 8 nucleotides line up with TRBD2. Germline lookup yields CDR1 PRHDT and CDR2 FYEKMQ (reference sequence). J lost 6 bases, V lost 6 bases, and 17 bases had no gene match. There are 17 residues in the CDR3. CDR3 nucleotide sequence: TGTGCCAGCAGTTTGACCCCCGGGACTAGTTCAGGGGATACGCAGTATTTT. This codes for CASSLTPGTSSGDTQYF.

Written as DNA, the CDR3 is TGTGCCAGCAGCTCCGGTGGGGGAGGTACGCAGTATTTT. Residues: CASSSGGGGTQYF. The rearrangement uses TRBV7-9 and TRBJ2-3, with D perhaps TRBD2 (6 bases). The V and J ends lost 4 bases and 8 bases respectively, with 13 bases between them. The CDR3 runs 13 residues. Germline CDR1 and CDR2: SEHNR and FQNEAQ (reference sequence). Full variable domain (outside the CDR3, taken from reference TRBV7-9 and TRBJ2-3): DTGVSQNPRHKITKRGQNVTFRCDPISEHNRLYWYRQTLGQGPEFLTYFQNEAQLEKSRLLSDRFSAERPKGSFSTLEIQRTEQGDSAMYLCASSSGGGGTQYFGPGTRLTVL.

This clone has just a few counts. The rearrangement links TRBV7-9 to TRBJ2-7; the D call may be TRBD1 or TRBD2 (5 bases each). The CDR3 loop spans 11 amino acids. Germline V gene data show CDR1 as SEHNR and CDR2 as FQNEAQ (reference sequence). Deletions cut 0 bases from V and 9 bases from J, with 6 bases between. CDR3 in amino acids: CASSLAGTQYF. CDR3 coding DNA: TGTGCCAGCAGCTTAGCGGGGACGCAGTACTTC.

This rearrangement joins TRBV7-3 to TRBJ2-3, with 13 bases lining up with TRBD2. There are 16 residues in the CDR3. Looked up from germline, CDR1 is SGHTA and CDR2 is FQGTGA. The J segment lost 6 bases and the V segment lost 5 bases, leaving 8 bases of the junction unmatched. The CDR3 sequence: CASSPQGLAGSDTQYF. The DNA for the CDR3 is TGTGCCAGCAGCCCTCAGGGACTAGCGGGATCTGATACGCAGTATTTT.

V usage is TRBV5-1 and J usage is TRBJ2-3; D is ambiguous. The CDR3 is 14 amino acids. The V and J ends lost 4 bases and 6 bases respectively, with 15 bases between them. The V gene's germline CDR1 is SGHRS and CDR2 YFSETQ. The CDR3 DNA reads as TGCGCCAGCAGCCCATCAACGGTTTCGGATACGCAGTATTTT. Its translation is CASSPSTVSDTQYF.

The V call is TRBV4-1, the J call TRBJ2-6, with D perhaps matching TRBD1 (6 bases). Germline V gene lookup returns CDR1 MGHRA and CDR2 YSYEKL. The CDR3 has 19 amino acids. Trimming removed 4 bases from V and 0 bases from J, with 19 bases in between. CDR3: CASSRPEAGDFSGANVLTF. CDR3 nucleotide sequence: TGCGCCAGCAGCCGCCCGGAGGCAGGGGATTTCTCTGGGGCCAACGTCCTGACTTTC.

The chain couples TRBV2 to TRBJ1-2; TRBD1 matches at 8 bases. Germline-derived CDR1 and CDR2 are SNHLY and FYNNEI. J gave up 7 bases and V 6 bases, and 10 bases lay outside the gene matches. There are 14 residues in the CDR3. For the CDR3, the DNA is TGTGCCAGCAGCGCCATAACAGGGGGAATTGGCTACACCTTC. Encoded protein: CASSAITGGIGYTF. The whole variable domain, filled in from reference TRBV2 and TRBJ1-2, reads EPEVTQTPSHQVTQMGQEVILRCVPISNHLYFYWYRQILGQKVEFLVSFYNNEISEKSEIFDDQFSVERPDGSNFTLKIRSTKLEDSAMYFCASSAITGGIGYTFGSGTRLTVV.

The chain recombines TRBV10-3 with TRBJ2-1; 7 nucleotides align to TRBD1. The CDR3 sequence is 12 residues long. The germline gives CDR1 ENHRY, CDR2 SYGVKD. Germline trimming cut 10 bases from V and 8 bases from J; bases unmatched to any gene: 8. CDR3 amino acids: CATRTGRDEQFF. In nucleotides, the CDR3 is TGTGCCACCAGGACAGGCCGGGATGAGCAGTTCTTC.

V is TRBV9 and J is TRBJ2-7; D gene unclear. Germline lookup yields CDR1 SGDLS and CDR2 YYNGEE. The CDR3 has 14 amino acids. Trimming pared 0 bases from V and 5 bases from J, leaving 12 bases between. CDR3 loop: CASSVEEYRHEQYF. CDR3 bases: TGTGCCAGCAGCGTAGAAGAGTACCGCCACGAGCAGTACTTC.

V gene TRBV19 combines with J gene TRBJ2-1, with D hard to call. Trimming stripped 7 bases from V and 0 bases from J, with 13 bases between. The CDR3 length is 15 residues. The germline CDR1 and CDR2 sequences are LNHDA and SQIVND (reference sequence). As DNA, the CDR3 is TGTGCCAGTACCCTCTCGCGCAGCTCCTACAATGAGCAGTTCTTC. Its protein is CASTLSRSSYNEQFF.

The V and J genes are TRBV18 and TRBJ1-4; no clear D gene. The length of the CDR3 is 16 residues. V was trimmed by 4 bases and J by 0 bases, leaving 12 bases between them. Germline loops: CDR1 KGHSH, CDR2 LQKENI. DNA of the CDR3: TGTGCCAGCTCACAGCGACTGGGAGCAACTAATGAAAAACTGTTTTTT. Translation: CASSQRLGATNEKLFF.